This T cell receptor (beta chain) was sequenced in a study of blood T cell repertoires in COVID-19. CDR3 length: 16 residues. CDR1 WNHNN and CDR2 SYGVQD come from the germline V gene (reference sequence). Trimming stripped 3 bases from V and 1 base from J, with 15 bases between. Generated by immunoSEQ multiplex PCR, the TCRdb table keeps only in-frame clones and is missing some. The table has 100,000 to 130,000 clones, about 89% seen once. V and J are TRBV10-1 and TRBJ1-1, with D perhaps TRBD1 (6 bases). This TCR was sampled from a woman younger than 45 with acute or convalescent COVID-19. The specimen was peripheral blood. CDR3 nucleotides: TGCGCCAGCAGTGATCGGCCAGGGGCGGCGAACACTGAAGCTTTCTTT. It is translated as CASSDRPGAANTEAFF.